These T cell receptor beta chains were read from a single sample in a study of T cells after posttransplantation cyclophosphamide. TCRdb's copy holds only in-frame clones and misses some; the assay was immunoSEQ multiplex PCR. The repertoire holds under 8,500 clones, with around 67% as singletons. The sample in question was PBMCs, obtained just under 1,500 days after allogeneic stem cell transplant with posttransplant cyclophosphamide. Source of these receptors: a male patient aged 25-45 years who received an allogeneic stem cell transplant from a related donor, was CMV-positive, and had acute GVHD only. Some T cells here may be from the graft donor. Each CDR3 is given with its conserved first and last residue. D genes are given only for firm matches. Not every row has a clone size; where given, it reads once, few, many or a size class.

V gene	J gene	D gene	clone size	CDR3 protein	CDR3 DNA
TRBV6-5	TRBJ1-2	.	.	CASSYFTSGGYTF	TGTGCCAGCAGTTACTTTACTTCGGGTGGCTACACCTTC
TRBV7-3	TRBJ2-1	.	.	CASSESRGGRFF	TGTGCCAGCAGCGAGAGTCGGGGTGGGAGATTCTTC
TRBV4-2	TRBJ2-6	TRBD1	.	CASSPRDRDSGANVLTF	TGTGCCAGCAGCCCCCGGGACAGAGATTCTGGGGCCAACGTCCTGACTTTC
TRBV5-1	TRBJ2-5	TRBD1	.	CASSRTGSETQYF	TGCGCCAGCAGCAGGACAGGGAGCGAGACCCAGTACTTC
TRBV11-2	TRBJ2-1	TRBD1	.	CASSLRTGGSYNEQFF	TGTGCCAGCAGCCTGAGAACAGGGGGTTCCTACAATGAGCAGTTCTTC
TRBV27	TRBJ2-4	.	.	CASSWGHLAKNIQYF	TGTGCCAGCAGTTGGGGACATCTAGCCAAAAACATTCAGTACTTC
TRBV11-2	TRBJ2-5	TRBD1	.	CASSFGTGEYQETQYF	TGTGCCAGCAGCTTTGGGACAGGCGAGTACCAAGAGACCCAGTACTTC
TRBV12-2	TRBJ2-5	.	.	CASRLVYRDSEETQYF	TGTGCAAGTCGCTTGGTATATCGGGACAGCGAAGAGACCCAGTACTTC
TRBV5-1	TRBJ2-5	.	.	CASSLESRTQYF	TGCGCCAGCAGCTTGGAGTCCAGGACCCAGTACTTC
TRBV2	TRBJ1-2	TRBD1	.	CASSPRDRGLGGGYTF	TGTGCCAGCAGCCCCCGGGACAGGGGGCTCGGAGGTGGCTACACCTTC
TRBV4-3	TRBJ2-3	.	.	CASSQDGQRTQYF	TGCGCCAGCAGCCAAGATGGTCAGCGTACGCAGTATTTT
TRBV2	TRBJ2-7	.	.	CASSPSNEQYF	TGTGCCAGCAGTCCATCTAACGAGCAGTACTTC
TRBV6-5	TRBJ2-1	.	.	CASISGDNEQFF	TGTGCCAGCATTTCGGGGGACAATGAGCAGTTCTTC
TRBV5-1	TRBJ2-3	TRBD2	.	CASSLATSGGAGTQYF	TGCGCCAGCAGCTTGGCTACCAGCGGGGGGGCCGGTACGCAGTATTTT
TRBV2	TRBJ1-5	.	.	CASSERGSQNQPQHF	TGTGCCAGCAGTGAACGTGGGAGTCAAAATCAGCCCCAGCATTTT
TRBV7-9	TRBJ1-5	.	.	CASSVGGTQHF	TGTGCCAGCAGCGTTGGGGGGACCCAGCATTTT
TRBV7-2	TRBJ2-7	.	.	CASSLHRQVPYEQYF	TGTGCCAGCAGCTTACACCGGCAGGTCCCGTACGAGCAGTACTTC
TRBV2	TRBJ1-6	.	few	CASRQESSYNSPLHF	TGTGCCAGCAGACAGGAGAGCTCCTATAATTCACCCCTCCACTTT
TRBV9	TRBJ2-7	TRBD1	.	CASSAGTGVVGQYF	TGTGCCAGCAGCGCCGGGACAGGGGTTGTTGGGCAGTACTTC
TRBV10-3	TRBJ2-7	TRBD1	.	CALGTGTESYEQYF	TGTGCCCTCGGTACAGGGACAGAGTCCTACGAGCAGTACTTC
TRBV5-5	TRBJ1-4	.	once	CASSFGGATNEKLFF	TGTGCCAGCAGCTTTGGCGGCGCCACTAATGAAAAACTGTTTTTT
TRBV5-4	TRBJ1-1	TRBD1	.	CASSLKTQGTEAFF	TGTGCCAGCAGCTTGAAAACACAGGGGACTGAAGCTTTCTTT
TRBV2	TRBJ1-6	TRBD1	.	CASSGLQGANNSPLHF	TGTGCCAGCAGTGGCCTTCAGGGGGCTAATAATTCACCCCTCCACTTT
TRBV2	TRBJ2-3	.	.	CASPDSDTQYF	TGTGCCAGCCCAGACTCCGATACGCAGTATTTT
TRBV6-6	TRBJ1-6	TRBD1	.	CASSSTGQSTLHF	TGTGCCAGCAGTTCGACAGGGCAATCGACCCTCCACTTT
TRBV5-6	TRBJ2-4	TRBD1	.	CASSFYRQGLAKNIQYF	TGTGCCAGCAGCTTCTACCGACAGGGCCTAGCCAAAAACATTCAGTACTTC
TRBV12-5	TRBJ1-5	.	few	CASGSTGGGQPQHF	TGTGCTAGTGGTTCTACGGGAGGAGGTCAGCCCCAGCATTTT
TRBV2	TRBJ1-6	TRBD1	.	CASREPRGQSNNSPLHF	TGTGCCAGCAGGGAGCCCAGGGGGCAATCGAATAATTCACCCCTCCACTTT
TRBV28	TRBJ2-3	TRBD1	.	CASSSGQGPDTQYF	TGTGCCAGCAGTTCCGGACAGGGGCCAGATACGCAGTATTTT
TRBV28	TRBJ2-2	.	.	CASSSQNTGELFF	TGTGCCAGCAGTTCCCAGAACACCGGGGAGCTGTTTTTT
TRBV19	TRBJ2-3	TRBD1	.	CASSIAQGDTQYF	TGTGCCAGTAGTATCGCACAGGGGGATACGCAGTATTTT
TRBV15	TRBJ2-5	.	.	CATSREGGQETQYF	TGTGCCACCAGCAGAGAGGGGGGACAAGAGACCCAGTACTTC
TRBV30	TRBJ2-7	TRBD2	.	CAWSALGLAKDEQYF	TGTGCCTGGAGTGCTTTGGGACTAGCGAAGGACGAGCAGTACTTC
TRBV7-9	TRBJ1-1	TRBD1	.	CASSLQGARNTEAFF	TGTGCCAGCAGCCTACAGGGGGCAAGGAACACTGAAGCTTTCTTT
TRBV6-5	TRBJ1-6	.	once	CASSYKGRESPLHF	TGTGCCAGCAGTTACAAGGGGCGGGAGTCACCCCTCCACTTT
TRBV7-2	TRBJ1-1	TRBD1	.	CASSFSGGRAEAFF	TGTGCCAGCAGCTTTTCAGGGGGCAGGGCTGAAGCTTTCTTT
TRBV18	TRBJ1-1	.	few	CASSPYGQLNTEAFF	TGTGCCAGCTCACCTTATGGGCAGTTGAACACTGAAGCTTTCTTT
TRBV11-2	TRBJ2-2	.	.	CASSFSGTRLITGELFF	TGTGCCAGCAGCTTTTCCGGGACACGACTTATCACCGGGGAGCTGTTTTTT
TRBV2	TRBJ1-5	TRBD1	.	CASSYIPDRGLDNQPQHF	TGTGCCAGCAGCTACATCCCGGACAGGGGGCTTGACAATCAGCCCCAGCATTTT
TRBV5-1	TRBJ2-1	TRBD2	.	CASSLASGGNYNEQFF	TGCGCCAGCAGCTTGGCTAGCGGGGGAAACTACAATGAGCAGTTCTTC
TRBV15	TRBJ1-2	TRBD1	.	CATTIDRGHGYTF	TGTGCCACCACAATCGACAGGGGGCATGGCTACACCTTC
TRBV10-3	TRBJ2-7	.	.	CAIRLRDTYEQYF	TGTGCCATCAGGCTCCGGGACACCTACGAGCAGTACTTC
TRBV5-1	TRBJ1-5	.	.	CASSLSGGNQPQHF	TGCGCCAGCAGCTTGTCAGGGGGCAATCAGCCCCAGCATTTT
TRBV6-5	TRBJ2-7	TRBD1	few	CASIRTGGAYEQYF	TGTGCCAGCATAAGGACAGGAGGAGCATACGAGCAGTACTTC
TRBV5-1	TRBJ1-6	.	few	CASSWGGGRSSYNSPLHF	TGCGCCAGCAGCTGGGGTGGCGGGAGGAGCTCCTATAATTCACCCCTCCACTTT
TRBV6-5	TRBJ2-7	TRBD2	.	CASSYSLAGGYEQYF	TGTGCCAGCAGTTACTCCCTAGCGGGGGGCTACGAGCAGTACTTC
TRBV5-1	TRBJ2-1	TRBD2	.	CASSTRTSGAFYNEQFF	TGCGCCAGCAGCACCAGGACTAGCGGGGCCTTTTACAATGAGCAGTTCTTC
TRBV4-3	TRBJ2-3	.	few	CASSQDPAGAPYTDTQYF	TGCGCCAGCAGCCAAGATCCCGCGGGGGCTCCTTACACAGATACGCAGTATTTT
TRBV11-1	TRBJ1-1	TRBD1	.	CASSHRGGNTEAFF	TGTGCCAGCAGCCACAGGGGGGGCAACACTGAAGCTTTCTTT
TRBV19	TRBJ1-1	.	.	CATGGRRNTEAFF	TGTGCCACCGGGGGGCGGAGGAACACTGAAGCTTTCTTT
TRBV2	TRBJ1-2	.	.	CASSDLGAGYTF	TGTGCCAGCAGTGATTTGGGAGCTGGCTACACCTTC
TRBV5-1	TRBJ2-1	TRBD1	.	CASSSSGGAYNEQFF	TGCGCCAGCAGCTCCTCAGGGGGCGCCTACAATGAGCAGTTCTTC